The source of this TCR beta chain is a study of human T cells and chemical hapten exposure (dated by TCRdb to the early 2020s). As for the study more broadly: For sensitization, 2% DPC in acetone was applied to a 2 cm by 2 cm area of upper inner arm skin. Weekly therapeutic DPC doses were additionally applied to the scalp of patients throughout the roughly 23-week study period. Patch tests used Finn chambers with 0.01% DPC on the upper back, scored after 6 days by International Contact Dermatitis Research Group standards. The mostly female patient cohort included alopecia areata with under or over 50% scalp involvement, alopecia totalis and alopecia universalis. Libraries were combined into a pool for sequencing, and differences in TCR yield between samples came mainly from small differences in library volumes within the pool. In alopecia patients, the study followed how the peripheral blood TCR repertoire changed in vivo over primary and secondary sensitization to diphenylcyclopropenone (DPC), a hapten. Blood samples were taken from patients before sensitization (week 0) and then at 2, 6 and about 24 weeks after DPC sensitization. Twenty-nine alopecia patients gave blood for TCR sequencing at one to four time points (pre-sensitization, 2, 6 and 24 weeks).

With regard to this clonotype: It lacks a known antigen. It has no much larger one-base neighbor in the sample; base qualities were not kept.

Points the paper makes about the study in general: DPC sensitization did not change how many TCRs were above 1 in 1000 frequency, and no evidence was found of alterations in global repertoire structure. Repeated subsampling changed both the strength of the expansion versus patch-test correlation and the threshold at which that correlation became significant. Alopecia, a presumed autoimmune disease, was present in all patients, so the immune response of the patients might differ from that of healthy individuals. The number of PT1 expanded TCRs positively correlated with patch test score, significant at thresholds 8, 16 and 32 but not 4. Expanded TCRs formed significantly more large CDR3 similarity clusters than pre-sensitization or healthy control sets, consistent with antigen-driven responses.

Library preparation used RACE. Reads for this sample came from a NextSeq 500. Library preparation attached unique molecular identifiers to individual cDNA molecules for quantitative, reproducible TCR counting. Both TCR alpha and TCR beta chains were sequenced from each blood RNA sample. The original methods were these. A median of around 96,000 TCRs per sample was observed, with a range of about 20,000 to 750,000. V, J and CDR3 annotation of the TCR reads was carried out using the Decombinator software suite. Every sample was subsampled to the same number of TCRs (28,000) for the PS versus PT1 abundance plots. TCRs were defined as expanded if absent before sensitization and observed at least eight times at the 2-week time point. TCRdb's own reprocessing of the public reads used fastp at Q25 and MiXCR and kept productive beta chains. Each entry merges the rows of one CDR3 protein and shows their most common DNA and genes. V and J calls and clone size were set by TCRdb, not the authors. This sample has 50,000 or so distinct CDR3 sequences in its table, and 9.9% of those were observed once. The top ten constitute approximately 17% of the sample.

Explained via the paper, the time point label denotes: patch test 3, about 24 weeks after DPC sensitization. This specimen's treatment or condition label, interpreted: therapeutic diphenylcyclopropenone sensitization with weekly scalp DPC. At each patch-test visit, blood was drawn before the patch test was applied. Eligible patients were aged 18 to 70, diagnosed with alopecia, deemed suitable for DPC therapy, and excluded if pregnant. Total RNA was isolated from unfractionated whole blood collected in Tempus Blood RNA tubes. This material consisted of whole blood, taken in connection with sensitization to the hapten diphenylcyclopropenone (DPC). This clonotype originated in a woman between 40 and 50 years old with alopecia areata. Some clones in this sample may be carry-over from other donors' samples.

Read as DNA, the sequence is TGTGCCAGTAGTATAAATCGTGCGGGGGGCTACAATGAGCAGTTCTTC. Its protein is CASSINRAGGYNEQFF. Recombination connected TRBV19 to TRBJ2-1; 8 junctional bases match TRBD2. The germline V gene (reference sequence) yields LNHDA for CDR1 and SQIVND for CDR2. The germline V end is reduced by 2 bases and the J end by 3 bases; junction bases left unmatched: 6. Its CDR3 holds 16 amino acids, cysteine through phenylalanine. The entry retains the CDR3 DNA only, 48 bases that are in frame from base 1.